The 18 T cell receptor beta chains listed next were all sequenced from one sample in a study of cytomegalovirus exposure and HLA in healthy donors. Data came from immunoSEQ multiplex PCR; TCRdb stores just in-frame clones and leaves some out. The repertoire holds approximately 82,000 clones, 90% to 95% seen once, with approximately 0.67% in the top ten. The material sequenced was PBMCs. The receptors come from a man aged 18 to 35 in good health and CMV-seronegative.

The sample holds a few counts of this clone. The genes are TRBV11-1 and TRBJ1-1; D remains unclear. CDR1 and CDR2 (germline): SGHAT, FQDESV (reference sequence). This CDR3 is built from 16 residues. V gave up 1 base and J gave up 0 bases, with 12 bases separating them. CDR3 DNA sequence: TGTGCCAGCAGCTTAGTGGCGGGGAGCGTGAACACTGAAGCTTTCTTT. Translation gives CASSLVAGSVNTEAFF.

This rearrangement joins TRBV28 to TRBJ2-3; 11 bases align to TRBD1. V lost 3 bases and J lost 4; bases outside the gene matches: 6. This CDR3 has 16 residues. The germline gives CDR1 MDHEN, CDR2 SYDVKM. The CDR3 nucleotides read TGTGCCAGCAGTTTCCCTCCGGGACAGGGGGCAGATACGCAGTATTTT. Amino acid sequence: CASSFPPGQGADTQYF.

J is TRBJ2-7 and V is TRBV5-4; TRBD2 might be the D (5 bases). The CDR3 is 15 residues long. Per the germline V gene, CDR1 is SGHNT and CDR2 is YYREEE (reference sequence). Trimming pared 4 bases from V and 3 bases from J, leaving 17 bases between. The CDR3 DNA reads TGTGCCAGCAGCCCTAGTGGCGGGTTAGGCTACGAGCAGTACTTC. Encoded protein: CASSPSGGLGYEQYF.

This clone showed up just once. This sequence joins TRBV10-3 and TRBJ1-5; 7 bases are shared with TRBD1. The trim removed 0 bases at V and 6 bases at J, leaving 2 bases unmatched. Germline V CDR1 and CDR2: ENHRY, SYGVKD. The CDR3 runs to 14 residues. The CDR3 here is CAISESGGGQPQHF. CDR3 bases: TGTGCCATCAGTGAGTCAGGGGGCGGTCAGCCCCAGCATTTT.

The rearrangement joins TRBV10-3 to TRBJ1-1, with 8 bases that match TRBD1. The V gene end was trimmed by 0 bases and the J gene end by 5 bases; junction bases not matched to a gene: 5. This CDR3 has 15 residues. The germline V gene has CDR1 ENHRY and CDR2 SYGVKD. For the CDR3, the DNA is TGTGCCATCAGTGAGTCGGCAGGGGGCTGGACTGAAGCTTTCTTT. As protein: CAISESAGGWTEAFF.

The rearrangement joins TRBV28 to TRBJ1-3, with TRBD1 identical over 7 bases. The germline CDR1 and CDR2 sequences are MDHEN and SYDVKM. The CDR3 contains 14 residues. After removal of 2 bases from V and 2 bases from J, the junction contained 0 bases not matched to a gene. CDR3 nucleotide sequence: TGTGCCAGCAGTTTAGACAGGGCTGGAAACACCATATATTTT. Amino acid sequence: CASSLDRAGNTIYF.

The gene calls are TRBV12-5 and TRBJ1-2; D remains ambiguous. From germline, CDR1 is LGHNT and CDR2 FRNRAP. V was shortened by 5 bases and J by 2 bases, with 15 bases between the two germline ends. This CDR3 comprises 15 residues. The CDR3: CASGIPGTANYGYTF. The CDR3 DNA follows: TGTGCTAGTGGTATCCCCGGTACAGCCAACTATGGCTACACCTTC.

This chain joins TRBV5-4 and TRBJ1-1; 7 bases fit TRBD1. The CDR3 is made up of 15 amino acids. CDR1 SGHNT and CDR2 YYREEE come from the germline V gene (reference sequence). Trimming cost V 4 bases and J 4 bases; bases outside gene matches: 10. The DNA of the CDR3 is TGTGCCAGCAGCCTGAAAACAGGGGCGGGCACTGAAGCTTTCTTT. Its translation: CASSLKTGAGTEAFF.

This clone was found once. The J gene is TRBJ2-3, the V gene TRBV4-2; the match to TRBD2 covers 15 bases. CDR1 is LGHNA, CDR2 YNFKEQ, per germline. The CDR3 is 19 residues long. V was clipped by 1 base and J by 1 base; unmatched bases: 6. DNA for the CDR3: TGTGCCAGCAGCCAAGCCGGGACTAGCGGGGGGCTACGCACAGATACGCAGTATTTT. It is translated as CASSQAGTSGGLRTDTQYF.

The chain has TRBV5-5 and TRBJ2-7; D uncertain. The germline gives CDR1 SGHKS, CDR2 YYEKEE (reference sequence). The CDR3 has 15 amino acids. Trimming took 0 bases from V and 4 from J, leaving 14 bases between them. The CDR3 DNA follows: TGTGCCAGCAGCTTGGCCAGTCCACGTTTGTACGAGCAGTACTTC. Translated, it gives CASSLASPRLYEQYF.

CDR3 bases: TGTGCTAGTGGTTTCGGGACAGGGGGCACTGAGCAGTTCTTC. The encoded protein is CASGFGTGGTEQFF. The chain combines TRBV12-5 with TRBJ2-1; 12 positions agree with TRBD1. Losses at the gene ends were 3 bases for V and 9 bases for J; bases not matched to a gene: 3. This CDR3 has 14 residues. Looked up from germline, CDR1 is LGHNT and CDR2 is FRNRAP.

This clone was observed a single time. The genes are TRBV27 and TRBJ2-5, with D unresolved. V was pared by 2 bases and J by 1 base, with 11 bases between. Per germline, CDR1 MNHEY and CDR2 SMNVEV (reference sequence). This CDR3 has 15 residues. The DNA of the CDR3 is TGTGCCAGCAGTTTAAGTTGGGCTACCCAAGAGACCCAGTACTTC. Its protein product is CASSLSWATQETQYF.

V and J are TRBV6-5 and TRBJ1-2; 7 nucleotides align to TRBD1. CDR1 and CDR2 from the germline V gene are MNHEY and SVGAGI. This CDR3 is 14 amino acids long. With V trimmed by 0 bases and J by 4 bases, 2 bases remained unmatched. For the CDR3, the DNA is TGTGCCAGCAGTTACTCGGGACAGTTCTATGGCTACACCTTC. Its translation is CASSYSGQFYGYTF.

The rearrangement links TRBV19 to TRBJ2-3, with D possibly being TRBD1 (6 bases). The CDR3 runs to 13 residues. Trimming stripped 6 bases from V and 4 bases from J, with 11 bases between. Germline-derived CDR1 and CDR2 are LNHDA and SQIVND (reference sequence). The CDR3 loop is CASSSGQSDTQYF. CDR3 coding DNA: TGTGCCAGTAGCTCCGGACAGTCAGATACGCAGTATTTT.

As regards this clone: No DNA is shown, since the ends of the CDR3 on it are uncertain; the CDR3 is the one TCRdb lists. The chain combines TRBV5-6 with TRBJ1-6. Germline assignment: CDR1 SGHDT and CDR2 YYEEEE. A total of 15 residues make up the CDR3, ends included. CDR3 region: CASSFGPGVDSPLHF.

J is TRBJ1-2 and V is TRBV7-9; D gene unclear. V shed 1 base and J shed 0 bases, with 12 bases lying between them. Per germline, CDR1 SEHNR and CDR2 FQNEAQ (reference sequence). The CDR3 spans 16 residues. The CDR3 coding sequence is TGTGCCAGCAGCTTAGTGGGTCAGGCATCTAACTATGGCTACACCTTC. This gives the protein CASSLVGQASNYGYTF.

This chain uses TRBV5-1 with TRBJ2-6; 7 positions agree with TRBD1. The CDR3 consists of 17 residues. CDR1 and CDR2 (germline): SGHRS, YFSETQ. The junction had 10 bases not matched to a gene; V was cut back by 7 bases and J by 0 bases. CDR3 sequence (DNA): TGCGCCAGCGCTACCGGGACAGTCAGCTCTGGGGCCAACGTCCTGACTTTC. The encoded protein is CASATGTVSSGANVLTF.

The chain joins TRBV5-1 to TRBJ1-5, with TRBD1 matching over 10 bases. The CDR3 is made up of 14 amino acids. V trimming: 3 bases; J trimming: 8 bases; junction bases outside the gene matches: 5. From germline, CDR1 is SGHRS and CDR2 YFSETQ. The CDR3 here is CASSSGQGGEPQHF. Here the CDR3 DNA reads TGCGCCAGCAGCTCAGGACAGGGGGGAGAGCCCCAGCATTTT.